The next 26 T cell receptor beta chains were all read from a single sample in a study of OX40 agonist ivuxolimab in advanced cancers. Assay used: immunoSEQ multiplex PCR; TCRdb lists only in-frame clones, some missing. Of roughly 66,000 clones listed, around 83% are singletons. The material was CD4+ or CD8+ T cells sorted from blood, obtained in a trial of the OX40 agonist ivuxolimab. The source of these receptors is an adult with an advanced solid tumor such as melanoma, head and neck, liver or kidney cancer.

There are a few counts of this clone. The V and J genes are TRBV2 and TRBJ2-3, with D hard to call. V lost 5 bases to trimming and J lost 1 base, with 4 bases between them. The CDR3 is 12 amino acids. Germline lookup yields CDR1 SNHLY and CDR2 FYNNEI. The CDR3 DNA reads TGTGCCAGCAGTACTCGCACAGATACGCAGTATTTT. Protein sequence: CASSTRTDTQYF.

The rearrangement joins TRBV10-2 to TRBJ2-1; 7 positions agree with TRBD1. Germline assignment: CDR1 WSHSY and CDR2 SAAADI. The CDR3 is 14 residues long. The V gene end was trimmed by 2 bases and the J gene end by 10 bases; junction bases not matched to a gene: 8. The CDR3 loop reads CASSEIVGGGEQFF. In DNA, the CDR3 is TGCGCCAGCAGTGAGATCGTAGGGGGCGGCGAGCAGTTCTTC.

In its sample, this clone was seen many times. The J gene is TRBJ1-1, the V gene TRBV2; D ambiguous. The CDR3 has 13 residues. Trimming removed 6 bases from V and 1 base from J, with 9 bases in between. Germline loops: CDR1 SNHLY, CDR2 FYNNEI. Written as DNA, the CDR3 is TGTGCCAGCAGATATGACGGGAACACTGAAGCTTTCTTT. It is translated as CASRYDGNTEAFF. The variable domain in full, with the rest retrieved from reference TRBV2 and TRBJ1-1, is EPEVTQTPSHQVTQMGQEVILRCVPISNHLYFYWYRQILGQKVEFLVSFYNNEISEKSEIFDDQFSVERPDGSNFTLKIRSTKLEDSAMYFCASRYDGNTEAFFGQGTRLTVV.

The chain recombines TRBV5-1 with TRBJ2-2, with D unresolved. The germline CDR1 and CDR2 sequences are SGHRS and YFSETQ. The germline V and J ends were trimmed by 0 bases and 7 bases, with 10 bases remaining between them. This CDR3 comprises 14 residues. This chain's CDR3 is CASSLGPTGGELFF. CDR3 DNA: TGCGCCAGCAGCTTGGGCCCCACCGGCGGGGAGCTGTTTTTT.

The chain joins TRBV9 to TRBJ1-1; D is possibly TRBD1 (6 bases). Germline CDR1 is SGDLS and CDR2 is YYNGEE. CDR3 length: 16 amino acids. V lost 6 bases and J 0 bases, leaving 18 bases between the germline ends. In DNA, the CDR3 is TGTGCCAGCACCCGAGGGGGGGCAGTACTGAACACTGAAGCTTTCTTT. Its translation is CASTRGGAVLNTEAFF.

J is TRBJ2-3 and V is TRBV2; D possibly uses TRBD1 or TRBD2 (5 bases each). The germline gives CDR1 SNHLY, CDR2 FYNNEI. V was clipped by 4 bases and J by 1 base, with 9 bases between them. The CDR3 is 14 amino acids. For the CDR3, the DNA is TGTGCCAGCAGTGGAGGGACCCGCACAGATACGCAGTATTTT. Amino acids: CASSGGTRTDTQYF.

The V call is TRBV5-8, the J call TRBJ2-3; TRBD2 matches 9 bases. This CDR3 has 16 residues. The V gene end was trimmed by 2 bases and the J gene end by 4 bases; junction bases not matched to a gene: 8. Per the germline V gene, CDR1 is SGHTS and CDR2 is YDEGEE. The CDR3, as DNA: TGTGCCAGCAGCTTCGAAGCGGGGGGTGTCCCAGATACGCAGTATTTT. Its translation is CASSFEAGGVPDTQYF.

The chain couples TRBV7-9 to TRBJ1-5; D is unclear. The germline V gene has CDR1 SEHNR and CDR2 FQNEAQ (reference sequence). V gave up 4 bases and J gave up 7 bases, with 8 bases separating them. CDR3 length equals 12 residues. The CDR3 sequence: CASSSTPQPQHF. CDR3 coding DNA: TGTGCCAGCAGCTCCACTCCCCAGCCCCAGCATTTT. Using reference TRBV7-9 and TRBJ1-5 for the parts outside the CDR3, the full variable domain is DTGVSQNPRHKITKRGQNVTFRCDPISEHNRLYWYRQTLGQGPEFLTYFQNEAQLEKSRLLSDRFSAERPKGSFSTLEIQRTEQGDSAMYLCASSSTPQPQHFGDGTRLSIL.

The V gene is TRBV11-2, the J gene TRBJ2-7, with D perhaps TRBD1 or TRBD2 (5 bases each). Trimming shortened V by 5 bases and J by 3 bases, and 17 bases separated the two germline ends. The CDR3 is 15 residues long. Germline V gene lookup returns CDR1 SGHAT and CDR2 FQNNGV. CDR3 sequence: CASSTVWDRNYEQYF. CDR3 nucleotides: TGTGCCAGCAGCACTGTTTGGGACCGAAACTACGAGCAGTACTTC.

This chain joins TRBV6-5 and TRBJ2-7; 8 bases align to TRBD1. The CDR3 is 14 residues long. The junction had 12 bases not matched to a gene; V was cut back by 2 bases and J by 12 bases. Germline values: CDR1 MNHEY, CDR2 SVGAGI. The CDR3 DNA reads TGTGCCAGCAGTTACCAAGGACAGGGAAGTAGTACGTACTTC. Translation gives CASSYQGQGSSTYF.

The chain employs TRBV6-1 and TRBJ1-5, with D unresolved. Germline values: CDR1 MNHNS, CDR2 SASEGT. The CDR3 consists of 15 residues. The ends were cut back, 6 bases at V and 7 bases at J, with 19 bases in the middle. The chain's CDR3 is CASRTRGGPGQPQHF. The DNA for the CDR3 is TGTGCCAGCAGGACCCGGGGAGGGCCGGGGCAGCCCCAGCATTTT.

V usage is TRBV4-2 and J usage is TRBJ2-3; D might be TRBD2 (6 bases). V lost 4 bases, J lost 3 bases, and 20 bases lay in between. The CDR3 loop spans 17 amino acids. Germline values: CDR1 LGHNA, CDR2 YNFKEQ. The CDR3 sequence is CASSRKTSEGWTDTQYF. The CDR3 DNA follows: TGTGCCAGCAGCCGAAAAACCTCGGAGGGGTGGACAGATACGCAGTATTTT.

V gene TRBV27 combines with J gene TRBJ2-7, with a possible D match to TRBD2 (5 bases). The CDR3 consists of 14 residues. In germline, CDR1 is MNHEY, CDR2 SMNVEV (reference sequence). Trimming left V 6 bases short and J 0 bases short, with 12 bases between. The chain's CDR3 is CASRSEGHSYEQYF. The CDR3 bases are TGTGCCAGCAGGTCAGAGGGCCACTCCTACGAGCAGTACTTC.

This rearrangement joins TRBV7-2 to TRBJ1-5; unclear D gene. CDR1 is SGHTA, CDR2 FQGNSA, per germline. V was trimmed by 4 bases and J by 3 bases, leaving 22 bases between them. The CDR3 contains 18 residues. The CDR3 here is CASSSRAGGQFHNQPQHF. DNA of the CDR3: TGTGCCAGCAGCTCCCGTGCGGGCGGCCAATTCCACAATCAGCCCCAGCATTTT.

The chain carries TRBV5-6 and TRBJ2-3; D possibly corresponds to TRBD2 (5 bases). CDR1 is SGHDT and CDR2 is YYEEEE in the germline V gene. The ends were cut back, 7 bases at V and 0 bases at J, with 9 bases in the middle. CDR3 size: 13 residues. CDR3 DNA sequence: TGTGCCAGCCGGGGAGATAGCACAGATACGCAGTATTTT. This gives the protein CASRGDSTDTQYF.

The rearrangement links TRBV11-2 to TRBJ2-7; TRBD2 is a possible D gene (6 bases). Looked up from germline, CDR1 is SGHAT and CDR2 is FQNNGV. V was cut by 0 bases and J by 9 bases, with 15 bases left in between. The CDR3 is 14 amino acids. CDR3 DNA sequence: TGTGCCAGCAGCTTAGATCTTGGGGGGATGGGGCAGTACTTC. Residues: CASSLDLGGMGQYF. The variable domain in full, completed from reference TRBV11-2 and TRBJ2-7, reads EAGVAQSPRYKIIEKRQSVAFWCNPISGHATLYWYQQILGQGPKLLIQFQNNGVVDDSQLPKDRFSAERLKGVDSTLKIQPAKLEDSAVYLCASSLDLGGMGQYFGPGTRLTVT.

The rearrangement links TRBV10-2 to TRBJ1-3; D unresolved. This CDR3 has 11 residues. Germline V CDR1 and CDR2: WSHSY, SAAADI. Trimming stripped 5 bases from V and 4 bases from J, with 3 bases between. In DNA form, the CDR3 reads TGCGCCAGCAGTCTGGGAAACACCATATATTTT. The encoded protein is CASSLGNTIYF.

V and J are TRBV6-5 and TRBJ1-2; 7 bases are a match to TRBD1. This CDR3 contains 15 residues. J gave up 3 bases and V 0 bases, and 4 bases lay outside the gene matches. Germline lookup yields CDR1 MNHEY and CDR2 SVGAGI. The CDR3 loop reads CASSYSTGTYYGYTF. The CDR3 DNA follows: TGTGCCAGCAGTTACTCGACAGGGACCTACTATGGCTACACCTTC.

The V call is TRBV2, the J call TRBJ2-2; D unresolved. The germline V and J ends were trimmed by 3 bases and 8 bases, with 4 bases remaining between them. The CDR3 is 11 amino acids. The V gene's germline CDR1 is SNHLY and CDR2 FYNNEI. DNA for the CDR3: TGTGCCAGCAGTGAGCCAGGGGAGCTGTTTTTT. Translating it yields CASSEPGELFF.

The chain couples TRBV6-8 to TRBJ1-3; D remains unclear. CDR3 size: 15 residues. Germline V gives CDR1 MNHGY, CDR2 SAAAGT. Trimming shortened V by 6 bases and J by 4 bases, and 16 bases separated the two germline ends. Here the CDR3 reads CASRPQPRGGNTIYF. The CDR3 nucleotides read TGTGCCAGCAGACCTCAACCGCGGGGAGGAAACACCATATATTTT.

The chain combines TRBV5-1 with TRBJ2-5; D is undetermined. The DNA matches TRBJ2-7 better at its end, which makes the J call doubtful. The CDR3 is 11 amino acids. CDR1 is SGHRS and CDR2 is YFSETQ in the germline V gene. CDR3 sequence: CASMNLNEQYF. CDR3 nucleotide sequence: TGCGCCAGCATGAATTTAAACGAGCAGTACTTC.

The gene calls are TRBV7-2 and TRBJ1-5, with D possibly TRBD1 on 6 matching bases. CDR1 SGHTA and CDR2 FQGNSA come from the germline V gene. V lost 4 bases, J lost 0 bases, and 13 bases lay in between. The CDR3 sequence is 16 residues long. This CDR3 reads CASSYRGGSSNQPQHF. For the CDR3, the DNA is TGTGCCAGCAGCTATAGGGGGGGGAGTAGCAATCAGCCCCAGCATTTT.

V is TRBV10-3 and J is TRBJ2-7; TRBD2 matches 11 bases. The J segment lost 5 bases and the V segment lost 11 bases, leaving 11 bases of the junction unmatched. The germline V gene has CDR1 ENHRY and CDR2 SYGVKD. CDR3 size: 14 residues. CDR3 in amino acids: CASLSGRADHEQYF. CDR3 coding DNA: TGTGCCTCCCTTAGCGGGAGGGCCGACCACGAGCAGTACTTC.

This clone was detected a few times. The chain joins TRBV5-4 to TRBJ1-1; D remains ambiguous. Germline CDR1 SGHNT, CDR2 YYREEE (reference sequence). V lost 4 bases to trimming and J lost 3 bases, with 4 bases between them. The CDR3 has 11 residues. The CDR3 protein is CASSGDTEAFF. The CDR3 bases are TGTGCCAGCAGCGGGGACACTGAAGCTTTCTTT.

This chain links TRBV10-2 with TRBJ2-2; D may be TRBD1 (6 bases). Germline V lookup: CDR1 WSHSY, CDR2 SAAADI. Trimming removed 3 bases at V and 5 bases at J, with 10 bases between. This CDR3 has 14 amino acids. The CDR3 DNA sequence: TGCGCCAGCAGTGAACTAGGGACAACCGGGGAGCTGTTTTTT. Amino acid sequence: CASSELGTTGELFF.

J is TRBJ1-2 and V is TRBV30; 8 bases match TRBD1. CDR1 GTSNPN and CDR2 SVGIG come from the germline V gene (reference sequence). V shed 2 bases, J shed 4 bases, and the junction held 0 bases outside the gene matches. This CDR3 is 12 amino acids long. CDR3 nucleotide sequence: TGTGCCTGGAGTACAGGGGGCTATGGCTACACCTTC. This codes for CAWSTGGYGYTF.